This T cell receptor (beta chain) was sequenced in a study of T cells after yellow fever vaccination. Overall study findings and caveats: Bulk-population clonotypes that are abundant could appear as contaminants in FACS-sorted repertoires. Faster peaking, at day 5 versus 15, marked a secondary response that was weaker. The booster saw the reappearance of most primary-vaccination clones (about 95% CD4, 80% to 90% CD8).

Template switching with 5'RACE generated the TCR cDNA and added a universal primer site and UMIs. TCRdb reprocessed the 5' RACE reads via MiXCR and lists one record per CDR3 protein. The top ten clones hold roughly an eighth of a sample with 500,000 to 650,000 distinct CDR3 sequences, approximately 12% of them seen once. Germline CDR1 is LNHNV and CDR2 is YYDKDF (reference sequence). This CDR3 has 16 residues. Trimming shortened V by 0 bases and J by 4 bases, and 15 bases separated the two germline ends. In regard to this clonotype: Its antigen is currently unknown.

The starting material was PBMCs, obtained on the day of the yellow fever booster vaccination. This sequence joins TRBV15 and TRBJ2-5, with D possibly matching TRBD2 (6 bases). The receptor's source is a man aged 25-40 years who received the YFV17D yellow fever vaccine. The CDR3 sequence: CATSRERPGAGETQYF. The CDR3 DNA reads TGTGCCACCAGCAGAGAGCGGCCGGGAGCGGGAGAGACCCAGTACTTC.